This TCR beta chain was sequenced in a study of CD8+CD57+ T cells in acquired aplastic anemia. Study overall: The average read count for CD4+ cells in healthy donors was around 11 million. Study-level findings and limits: A significant difference in CD8+ Simpson's diversity between patients and controls was not found.

It was genomic DNA that served as the template for profiling TCR beta VDJ and CDR3. TCRdb re-analysed the reads in MiXCR, keeping a single row per CDR3 protein. The profile shows about 190,000 distinct CDR3 sequences, 54% of them singletons. This clonotype was found many times. Its specificity is unknown. CDR3 length: 13 amino acids. Trimming removed 4 bases from V and 4 bases from J, with 14 bases in between. Germline V gene data show CDR1 as DFQATT and CDR2 as SNEGSKA (reference sequence). The chain is built from TRBV20-1 and TRBJ2-7, with D possibly matching TRBD1 (6 bases). The receptor was derived from a human donor in good health, serving as a control. The material sequenced was sorted CD4+, CD8+, or CD8+CD57+ T cells (not recorded which) from PBMCs. The CDR3: CSANRDTLYEQYF. The CDR3 DNA sequence: TGCAGTGCTAATAGGGACACCCTTTACGAGCAGTACTTC.